This T cell receptor beta chain stems from a study of T-cell memory formation after mild COVID-19. Whole-study findings and limits: Whereas later expanders leaned CD4+, clones contracting day 15 to 85 showed a balanced CD4/CD8 makeup. Some clones that responded turned up in pre-infection memory, which suggests that cross-reactive memory joined in.

UMIs and sample barcodes were carried by the TCR alpha and TCR beta cDNA libraries that 5'RACE produced using constant-segment primers. TCRdb reprocessed the 5' RACE reads via MiXCR and lists one record per CDR3 protein. The data show about 320,000 distinct CDR3 sequences, 13% to 15% seen once. The table lists this clonotype with many counts. Its antigen remains unknown. The CDR3 totals 13 residues. V lost 5 bases, J lost 3 bases, and 9 bases lay in between. Germline V gene data show CDR1 as SGHRS and CDR2 as YFSETQ. Sequencing was performed on PBMCs or a T cell subset sorted from them (not recorded which). The sequence came from a man aged 18 to 30 who had mild COVID-19 (a few samples of this study predate the infection). Cell type and time point are not known. The chain has TRBV5-1 and TRBJ1-5, with D hard to call. The CDR3 nucleotides read TGCGCCAGCAGTCTTCAGCCCAATCAGCCCCAGCATTTT. The encoded protein is CASSLQPNQPQHF.